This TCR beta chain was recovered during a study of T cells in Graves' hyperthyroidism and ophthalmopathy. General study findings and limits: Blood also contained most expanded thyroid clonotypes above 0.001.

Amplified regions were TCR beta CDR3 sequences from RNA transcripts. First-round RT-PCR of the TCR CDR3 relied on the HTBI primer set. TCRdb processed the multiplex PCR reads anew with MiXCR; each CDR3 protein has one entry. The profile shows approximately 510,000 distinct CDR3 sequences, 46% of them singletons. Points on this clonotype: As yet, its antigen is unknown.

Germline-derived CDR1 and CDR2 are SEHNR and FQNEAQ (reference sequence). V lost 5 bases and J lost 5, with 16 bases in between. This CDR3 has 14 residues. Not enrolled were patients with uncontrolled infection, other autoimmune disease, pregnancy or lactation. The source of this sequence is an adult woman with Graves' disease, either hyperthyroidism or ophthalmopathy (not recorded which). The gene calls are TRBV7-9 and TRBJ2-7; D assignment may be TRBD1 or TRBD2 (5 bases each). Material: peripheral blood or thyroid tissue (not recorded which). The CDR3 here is CASSAGTYQNEQYF. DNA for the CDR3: TGTGCCAGCAGCGCCGGGACCTACCAGAACGAGCAGTACTTC.